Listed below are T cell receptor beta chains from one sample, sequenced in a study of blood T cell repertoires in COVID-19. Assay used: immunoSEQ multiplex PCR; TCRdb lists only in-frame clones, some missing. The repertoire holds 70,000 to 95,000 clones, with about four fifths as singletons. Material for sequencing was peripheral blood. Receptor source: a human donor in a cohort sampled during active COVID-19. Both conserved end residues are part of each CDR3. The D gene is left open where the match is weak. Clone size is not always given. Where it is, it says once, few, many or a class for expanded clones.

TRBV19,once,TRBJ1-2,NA,TGTGCCAGTAGTATAGGAAGGTTGGGGAGAATAACAGCCCATGGCTACACCTTC,CASSIGRLGRITAHGYTF
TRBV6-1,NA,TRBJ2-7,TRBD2,TGTGCCAGCAGTGAAGGACTAGCGGGGGGTAGCTTGGGCGAGCAGTACTTC,CASSEGLAGGSLGEQYF
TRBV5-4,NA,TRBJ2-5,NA,TGTGCCAGCAGCTTGTGGAGGGGAGAGACCCAGTACTTC,CASSLWRGETQYF
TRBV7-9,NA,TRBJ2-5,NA,TGTGCCAGCAGCTCAGGACAGCTATCACAAGAGACCCAGTACTTC,CASSSGQLSQETQYF
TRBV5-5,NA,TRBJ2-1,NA,TGTGCCAGCAGCTTGGAGGGCGACAGCTACAATGAGCAGTTCTTC,CASSLEGDSYNEQFF
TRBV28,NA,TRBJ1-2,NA,TGTGCCACCCTGGGCCAAGGCTATGGCTACACCTTC,CATLGQGYGYTF
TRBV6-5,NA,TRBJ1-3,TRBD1,TGTGCCAGCAGTAAAACCGGGACAGCTGGAAACACCATATATTTT,CASSKTGTAGNTIYF
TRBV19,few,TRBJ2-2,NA,TGTGCCAGTAGTATCAACGGGATCACCGGGGAGCTGTTTTTT,CASSINGITGELFF
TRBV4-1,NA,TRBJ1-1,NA,TGCGCCAGCAGCCAAGTGTACGGGGACACTGAAGCTTTCTTT,CASSQVYGDTEAFF
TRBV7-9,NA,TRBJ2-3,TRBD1,TGTGCCAGCACCCGACAGGGGGCGACAGATACGCAGTATTTT,CASTRQGATDTQYF
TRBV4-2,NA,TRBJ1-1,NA,TGTGCCAGCAGCCAAGGGGCAGGGTCGGTCACTGAAGCTTTCTTT,CASSQGAGSVTEAFF
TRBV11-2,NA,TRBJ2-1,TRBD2,TGTGCCAGCAGCTACTTGGGACTAAGCCAGTCGGAGCAGTTCTTC,CASSYLGLSQSEQFF
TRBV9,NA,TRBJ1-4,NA,TGTGCCAGCAGCGGCTCCGGGACAACCTTTGAAAAACTGTTTTTT,CASSGSGTTFEKLFF
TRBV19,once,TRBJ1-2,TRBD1,TGTGCCAGTAGTACCGAGCACAGGGGGACGGATGGCTACACCTTC,CASSTEHRGTDGYTF
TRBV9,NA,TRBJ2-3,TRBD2,TGTGCCAGCAGCGTAGACATAAGCGGGGGGGCCCTAGATACGCAGTATTTT,CASSVDISGGALDTQYF
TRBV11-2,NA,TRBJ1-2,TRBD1,TGTGCCAGCAGCCTCACGTCGACAGGGTCTATCTATGGCTACACCTTC,CASSLTSTGSIYGYTF
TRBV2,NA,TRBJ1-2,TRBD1,TGTGCCAGCAAGGACAGGGCTAACTATGGCTACACCTTC,CASKDRANYGYTF
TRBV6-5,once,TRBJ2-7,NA,TGTGCCAGCAGTTACAGCACAGGGATGTTCCACGAGCAGTACTTC,CASSYSTGMFHEQYF
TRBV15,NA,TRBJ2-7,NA,TGTGCCACTAGCCGACAGGTTTCCCCTAACGAGCAGTACTTC,CATSRQVSPNEQYF
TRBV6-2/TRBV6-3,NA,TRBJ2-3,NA,TGTGCCAGCAGTACCCCGCGGGGGCCCTACACAGATACGCAGTATTTT,CASSTPRGPYTDTQYF
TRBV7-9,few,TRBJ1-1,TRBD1,TGTGCCAGCAGCTTAGCGACAGGGTTGAACACTGAAGCTTTCTTT,CASSLATGLNTEAFF
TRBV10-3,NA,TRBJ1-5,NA,TGTGCCATCAGTGACAGGGGCTGGGGCAATCAGCCCCAGCATTTT,CAISDRGWGNQPQHF
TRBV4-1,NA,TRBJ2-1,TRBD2,TGCGCCAGCAGCCAAGGATGGACTAGCGGTGTTGAGCAGTTCTTC,CASSQGWTSGVEQFF
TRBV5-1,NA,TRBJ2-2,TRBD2,TGCGCCAGCAGCGTGCAAGCGGGGCCGAACACCGGGGAGCTGTTTTTT,CASSVQAGPNTGELFF
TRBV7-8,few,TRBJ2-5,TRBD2,TGTGCCAGCAGCTCCTGGCTAGCGGGGGGCACAGAGACCCAGTACTTC,CASSSWLAGGTETQYF
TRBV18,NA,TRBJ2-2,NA,TGTGCCAGCTCACCGGGCCAGCCGCGCACCGGGGAGCTGTTTTTT,CASSPGQPRTGELFF
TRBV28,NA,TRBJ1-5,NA,TGTGCCAGCAGTGGAGGGCTCAGGACGGGGGGCGGGAGCAATCAGCCCCAGCATTTT,CASSGGLRTGGGSNQPQHF
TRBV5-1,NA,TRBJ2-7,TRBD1,TGCGCCAGCAGCCCGACACCGGGACAGGGCTCCTACGAGCAGTACTTC,CASSPTPGQGSYEQYF
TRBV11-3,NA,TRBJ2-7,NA,TGTGCCAGCAGCCCTCTAGGTCGGGAGCACGAGCAGTACTTC,CASSPLGREHEQYF